One and the same sample provided the 27 T cell receptor beta chains below, sequenced in a study of blood T cell repertoires in COVID-19. Sequenced by immunoSEQ multiplex PCR; TCRdb stores in-frame clones only, minus some. Of hundreds of thousands of clones listed, roughly 84% are singletons. What was sequenced was peripheral blood. The receptors come from a woman in her 40s with active or convalescent COVID-19.

V and J are TRBV12-3 or TRBV12-4 and TRBJ1-6; no reliable D call. Trimming cost V 7 bases and J 14 bases, with 15 bases left between them. The CDR3 is made up of 12 amino acids. The CDR3 is CASTPGRGALHF. The CDR3 DNA reads as TGTGCCAGCACTCCCGGCCGGGGAGCCCTCCACTTT.

V usage is TRBV18 and J usage is TRBJ2-3; TRBD2 matches at 7 bases. From germline, CDR1 is KGHSH and CDR2 LQKENI. The J segment lost 2 bases and the V segment lost 1 base, leaving 3 bases of the junction unmatched. This CDR3 has 15 amino acids. The CDR3 protein is CASSPRDYNTDTQYF. The CDR3 nucleotides read TGTGCCAGCTCACCACGGGACTACAACACAGATACGCAGTATTTT.

V and J are TRBV7-8 and TRBJ1-2, with 7 bases matching TRBD1. V lost 2 bases to trimming and J lost 0 bases; unmatched junction nucleotides: 3. Per the germline V gene, CDR1 is SGHVS and CDR2 is FQNEAQ. The CDR3 has 15 amino acids. CDR3 protein: CASSLYDRANYGYTF. The CDR3 DNA is TGTGCCAGCAGCTTATACGACAGGGCTAACTATGGCTACACCTTC.

The rearrangement links TRBV7-9 to TRBJ1-5; 11 nucleotides align to TRBD1. After removal of 4 bases from V and 4 bases from J, the junction contained 9 bases not matched to a gene. The CDR3 consists of 17 residues. Germline V gene lookup returns CDR1 SEHNR and CDR2 FQNEAQ (reference sequence). The CDR3 DNA reads as TGTGCCAGCAGCTGGGGACAGGGGGACCGACGGAATCAGCCCCAGCATTTT. It is translated as CASSWGQGDRRNQPQHF.

The genes are TRBV7-6 and TRBJ2-1, with 10 bases that match TRBD2. This CDR3 has 15 residues. The V segment lost 4 bases and the J segment 4 bases; nucleotides outside the gene matches: 4. Per germline, CDR1 SGHVS and CDR2 FNYEAQ. This chain's CDR3 is CASSSSGGVYNEQFF. The CDR3 DNA sequence: TGTGCCAGCAGCTCGAGCGGGGGGGTTTACAATGAGCAGTTCTTC.

This clone was picked up one time. The rearrangement uses TRBV6-5 and TRBJ1-1; no reliable D call. The CDR3 loop spans 13 amino acids. In germline, CDR1 is MNHEY, CDR2 SVGAGI. Trimming took off 7 bases at V and 4 bases at J, with 13 bases between the two ends. Here the CDR3 reads CASTQGRVTEAFF. CDR3 DNA sequence: TGTGCCAGCACCCAAGGGCGGGTCACTGAAGCTTTCTTT.

This clone was recorded only once. The gene calls are TRBV28 and TRBJ2-7; possibly TRBD2 for D (5 bases). The germline V and J ends were trimmed by 6 bases and 2 bases, with 11 bases remaining between them. This CDR3 has 13 amino acids. The germline gives CDR1 MDHEN, CDR2 SYDVKM. CDR3 in amino acids: CASSLAGAYEQYV. Written as DNA, the CDR3 is TGTGCCAGCAGCCTCGCCGGGGCCTACGAGCAGTACGTC.

The J gene is TRBJ2-1, the V gene TRBV29-1; 9 nucleotides align to TRBD2. Germline-derived CDR1 and CDR2 are SQVTM and ANQGSEA. The CDR3 loop spans 14 amino acids. V was pared by 1 base and J by 8 bases, with 6 bases of the junction left unmatched. Here the CDR3 reads CSVEGRGGLDEQFF. The CDR3 DNA sequence: TGCAGCGTTGAAGGGCGGGGGGGCCTCGATGAGCAGTTCTTC.

This chain connects TRBV28 to TRBJ1-1; TRBD1 agrees at 7 bases. CDR3 length equals 14 residues. With V trimmed by 3 bases and J by 4 bases, 5 bases remained unmatched. Germline lookup yields CDR1 MDHEN and CDR2 SYDVKM. The CDR3 protein is CASSLTGYGTEAFF. The CDR3 DNA reads as TGTGCCAGCAGTTTGACAGGGTATGGCACTGAAGCTTTCTTT.

V usage is TRBV6-5 and J usage is TRBJ2-3; maybe TRBD1 (6 bases). The V gene lost 6 bases and the J gene lost 3 bases, with 10 bases spanning the gap. Germline CDR1 reads MNHEY; CDR2 reads SVGAGI. This CDR3 has 13 residues. CDR3 region: CASRDSLTDTQYF. In DNA, the CDR3 is TGTGCCAGCAGGGACAGCCTAACAGATACGCAGTATTTT.

The chain links TRBV11-1 to TRBJ2-7, with 8 bases aligning to TRBD1. This CDR3 has 14 residues. V dropped 2 bases and J dropped 3; count of bases not matched to a gene: 3. Germline V CDR1 and CDR2: SGHAT, FQDESV (reference sequence). Written as DNA, the CDR3 is TGTGCCAGCAGCTTAAGGGACAGGTTCTACGAGCAGTACGTC. Its translation: CASSLRDRFYEQYV.

The chain is built from TRBV4-1 and TRBJ2-3; TRBD2 matches at 11 bases. The J segment lost 0 bases and the V segment lost 4 bases, leaving 6 bases of the junction unmatched. The CDR3 consists of 17 residues. CDR1 and CDR2 from the germline V gene are MGHRA and YSYEKL. The CDR3 DNA sequence: TGCGCCAGCAGCCGAGAACCTAGCGGGGGGAGCACAGATACGCAGTATTTT. This codes for CASSREPSGGSTDTQYF.

The rearrangement joins TRBV30 to TRBJ1-1, with a weak D call TRBD1 (5 bases). The germline V and J ends were trimmed by 0 bases and 5 bases, with 10 bases remaining between them. Germline V gives CDR1 GTSNPN, CDR2 SVGIG (reference sequence). CDR3 length equals 13 residues. The CDR3 DNA sequence: TGTGCCTGGAGTGTACAGAGACAGACTGAAGCTTTCTTT. Encoded protein: CAWSVQRQTEAFF.

The chain joins TRBV18 to TRBJ1-2; D might be TRBD1 (5 bases). Germline-derived CDR1 and CDR2 are KGHSH and LQKENI. The V end was cut by 2 bases, the J end by 4 bases, with 14 bases between. The CDR3 loop spans 15 amino acids. In DNA, the CDR3 is TGTGCCAGCTCACCAGGGCAGGGTATAACCTATGGCTACACCTTC. Encoded protein: CASSPGQGITYGYTF. Drawing the rest from reference TRBV18 and TRBJ1-2, the complete variable domain is NAGVMQNPRHLVRRRGQEARLRCSPMKGHSHVYWYRQLPEEGLKFMVYLQKENIIDESGMPKERFSAEFPKEGPSILRIQQVVRGDSAAYFCASSPGQGITYGYTFGSGTRLTVV.

This chain uses TRBV7-9 with TRBJ2-7; TRBD1 aligns across 7 bases. The V gene's germline CDR1 is SEHNR and CDR2 FQNEAQ (reference sequence). CDR3 size: 15 residues. The J segment lost 5 bases and the V segment lost 1 base, leaving 8 bases of the junction unmatched. This CDR3 reads CASSLEGQSRDEQYV. CDR3 in DNA: TGTGCCAGCAGCTTAGAGGGACAGAGTCGGGACGAGCAGTACGTC.

V gene TRBV28 combines with J gene TRBJ2-5, with 10 nucleotides matching TRBD2. The J segment lost 1 base and the V segment lost 2 bases, leaving 1 base of the junction unmatched. The CDR3 totals 15 residues. CDR1 is MDHEN, CDR2 SYDVKM, per germline. CDR3 region: CASSLSGGAQETQYF. The CDR3 bases are TGTGCCAGCAGTTTAAGCGGGGGGGCCCAAGAGACCCAGTACTTC.

The chain combines TRBV6-2 or TRBV6-3 with TRBJ2-1, with TRBD2 matching 12 bases. The length of the CDR3 is 13 residues. The V segment lost 5 bases and the J segment 15 bases; nucleotides outside the gene matches: 8. The germline CDR1 and CDR2 sequences are MNHEY and SVGEGT. The CDR3 coding sequence is TGTGCCAGCAGTGCCCTAGCGGGGGGGCCTCGGTTCTTC. Amino acids: CASSALAGGPRFF.

The chain is built from TRBV7-8 and TRBJ1-1; TRBD1 might be the D (6 bases). The V and J ends lost 3 bases and 1 base respectively, with 12 bases between them. The V gene's germline CDR1 is SGHVS and CDR2 FQNEAQ. CDR3 length: 15 residues. The CDR3 here is CASSFGTRGNTEAFF. CDR3 DNA sequence: TGTGCCAGCAGCTTTGGAACCAGGGGGAACACTGAAGCTTTCTTT. Full variable domain (remainder filled in from reference TRBV7-8 and TRBJ1-1): GAGVSQSPRYKVAKRGQDVALRCDPISGHVSLFWYQQALGQGPEFLTYFQNEAQLDKSGLPSDRFFAERPEGSVSTLKIQRTQQEDSAVYLCASSFGTRGNTEAFFGQGTRLTVV.

This chain uses TRBV5-1 with TRBJ1-2; 7 bases map to TRBD1. The CDR3 has 14 amino acids. J lost 8 bases, V lost 1 base, and 8 bases had no gene match. CDR1 SGHRS and CDR2 YFSETQ come from the germline V gene. CDR3 loop: CASSLIAGGKGYTF. CDR3 bases: TGCGCCAGCAGCTTGATCGCAGGGGGGAAGGGCTACACCTTC.

This clone showed up just a few times. CDR3 residues: CASSDYGGQGYGYTF. CDR3 bases: TGTGCCAGCAGCGACTACGGAGGACAGGGGTATGGCTACACCTTC. The V gene is TRBV11-2, the J gene TRBJ1-2; TRBD1 matches 9 bases. Losses at the gene ends were 5 bases for V and 5 bases for J; bases not matched to a gene: 9. Germline lookup yields CDR1 SGHAT and CDR2 FQNNGV. CDR3 size: 15 residues.

There are a few counts of this clone. The chain recombines TRBV4-1 with TRBJ2-2; 9 bases align to TRBD2. The V gene end was trimmed by 4 bases and the J gene end by 3 bases; junction bases not matched to a gene: 3. Germline CDR1 MGHRA, CDR2 YSYEKL. The CDR3 runs to 15 residues. The CDR3 DNA is TGCGCCAGCAGCCCCGGACTAGCGCACACCGGGGAGCTGTTTTTT. Translating it yields CASSPGLAHTGELFF.

This clone showed up just a few times. The V gene is TRBV19, the J gene TRBJ1-5, with TRBD1 identical over 9 bases. Germline V gene sequence: CDR1 LNHDA, CDR2 SQIVND (reference sequence). V shed 7 bases and J 7 bases; nucleotides not matched to a gene: 14. The length of the CDR3 is 16 residues. This chain's CDR3 is CASTPVQGALGQPQHF. DNA of the CDR3: TGTGCCAGTACCCCGGTACAGGGGGCCCTCGGGCAGCCCCAGCATTTT.

This clone showed up just a few times. The chain couples TRBV5-1 to TRBJ1-2; maybe TRBD1 (6 bases). The CDR3 loop spans 13 amino acids. The germline gives CDR1 SGHRS, CDR2 YFSETQ. V was clipped by 1 base and J by 8 bases, with 12 bases between them. The DNA of the CDR3 is TGCGCCAGCAGCTTGTCGGGGGGCGAGGGCTACACCTTC. As protein: CASSLSGGEGYTF.

The chain has TRBV28 and TRBJ1-4; no clear D gene. This CDR3 is built from 18 residues. The germline V and J ends were trimmed by 5 bases and 8 bases, with 27 bases remaining between them. Germline V CDR1 and CDR2: MDHEN, SYDVKM. The CDR3 sequence is CASSLGGLGRRLGEKLFF. As DNA, the CDR3 is TGTGCCAGCAGTCTGGGAGGTCTGGGCAGGAGGTTGGGGGAAAAACTGTTTTTT.

The chain has TRBV15 and TRBJ1-5, with 8 nucleotides matching TRBD1. The length of the CDR3 is 14 residues. Per germline, CDR1 LNHNV and CDR2 YYDKDF (reference sequence). V lost 5 bases and J lost 7; bases outside the gene matches: 7. CDR3 bases: TGTGCCACCAGCTTGAGACAGGGGAGACAGCCCCAGCATTTT. Encoded protein: CATSLRQGRQPQHF.

On this clone itself: Other DNA sequences of this sample code for an identical CDR3. The chain links TRBV28 to TRBJ1-2; D call uncertain. Trimming removed 5 bases at V and 2 bases at J, with 6 bases between. Germline lookup yields CDR1 MDHEN and CDR2 SYDVKM. The CDR3 is made up of 12 amino acids. CDR3 sequence: CASSPQNYGYTF. CDR3 bases: TGTGCCAGCAGTCCTCAGAACTATGGCTACACCTTC.

V gene TRBV28 combines with J gene TRBJ2-7; TRBD2 matches at 7 bases. Per germline, CDR1 MDHEN and CDR2 SYDVKM. V lost 8 bases, J lost 4 bases, and 2 bases stayed unmatched. The CDR3 totals 11 residues. The CDR3 here is CASLGGYEQYF. CDR3 nucleotides: TGTGCCAGCCTCGGGGGGTACGAGCAGTACTTC.